This T cell receptor (beta chain) was recorded in a study of neurological immune-mediated disorders. As healthy controls, volunteers from a blood bank in Maryland, USA, were used. CDR3 size: 12 residues. Trimming pared 6 bases from V and 10 bases from J, leaving 18 bases between. CDR1 DFQATT and CDR2 SNEGSKA come from the germline V gene (reference sequence). This clonotype was seen at least ten times. Each sequencing run yielded over 180 million TCR-beta sequences from 15-18 subjects. TCRdb used MiXCR to reprocess the 5' RACE reads, holding one entry per CDR3 protein. The data show approximately 40,000 distinct CDR3 sequences, about 4.8% seen once.

Source material: CD4+ T cells from blood. The clonotype was recovered from a young man in good health. The genes are TRBV20-1 and TRBJ1-2, with D hard to call. CDR3 DNA sequence: TGCAGTGCCGCCCCCTGGATTGGGTCCTACACCTTC. Residues: CSAAPWIGSYTF.